The 5 T cell receptor beta chains given below trace back to one sample, sequenced in a study of somatic mutations in cytotoxic T cells in rheumatoid arthritis. TCRdb's copy holds only in-frame clones and misses some; the assay was immunoSEQ multiplex PCR. The table lists 13,000 or so clones, just under 80% of them singletons. Sequencing was performed on CD8+ T cells sorted from blood. These receptors all stem from an adult with rheumatoid arthritis.

This clone was picked up a small number of times. The chain recombines TRBV7-6 with TRBJ2-7, with a tentative D call TRBD1 (5 bases). CDR3 length: 14 amino acids. Germline V gives CDR1 SGHVS, CDR2 FNYEAQ. V shed 5 bases and J shed 5 bases, with 16 bases lying between them. CDR3 nucleotides: TGTGCCAGCAGCCCTTGGACAAACGGTCACGAGCAGTACTTC. It codes for CASSPWTNGHEQYF.

The rearrangement links TRBV11-2 to TRBJ1-3; no clear D gene. Per the germline V gene, CDR1 is SGHAT and CDR2 is FQNNGV. The CDR3 is made up of 14 amino acids. The V and J ends lost 4 bases and 3 bases respectively, with 10 bases between them. CDR3 region: CASSSGMGGNTIYF. Here the CDR3 DNA reads TGTGCCAGCAGCTCAGGAATGGGTGGAAACACCATATATTTT.

Comments on this clone: Other DNA variants within this sample encode the same CDR3. V is TRBV19 and J is TRBJ2-7, with D unresolved. CDR1 and CDR2 (germline): LNHDA, SQIVND (reference sequence). V shed 3 bases and J shed 3 bases, with 3 bases lying between them. The CDR3 has 11 amino acids. CDR3 nucleotide sequence: TGTGCCAGTAGTATCGGCTACGAGCAGTACTTC. Translating gives CASSIGYEQYF.

The chain carries TRBV7-9 and TRBJ1-2; D uncertain. CDR3 size: 15 residues. V lost 1 base and J lost 4, with 13 bases in between. Germline loops: CDR1 SEHNR, CDR2 FQNEAQ (reference sequence). The CDR3 loop is CASSLGDGYGYGYTF. The DNA of the CDR3 is TGTGCCAGCAGCTTAGGGGATGGATACGGCTATGGCTACACCTTC.

The genes are TRBV19 and TRBJ2-7, with 9 positions matching TRBD2. The CDR3 is 17 amino acids. The V segment lost 1 base and the J segment 2 bases; nucleotides outside the gene matches: 9. The germline V gene encodes CDR1 LNHDA and CDR2 SQIVND (reference sequence). DNA for the CDR3: TGTGCCAGTAGTATAGTCCTAGCGGGATCCCAAGCCTACGAGCAGTACTTC. It yields the protein CASSIVLAGSQAYEQYF.